Below, 21 T cell receptor beta chains from the same sample are listed, as sequenced in a study of STAT5B mutations in CD4+ large granular lymphocyte leukemia. Only in-frame clones appear in the TCRdb table, and some are missing; sequencing was by immunoSEQ multiplex PCR. This sample has 20,000 to 25,000 clones, with about 80% found just once. Sequencing used CD4+ T cells from blood buffy coats. The receptors come from a human donor in good health.

V gene TRBV18 combines with J gene TRBJ2-1; D remains ambiguous. Germline CDR1 and CDR2: KGHSH and LQKENI. The CDR3 length is 15 residues. Trimming removed 2 bases from V and 8 bases from J, with 16 bases in between. Here the CDR3 DNA reads TGTGCCAGCTCACCATCGTCGGGTCTTCTTTATGAGCAGTTCTTC. It codes for CASSPSSGLLYEQFF.

J is TRBJ1-5 and V is TRBV12-2. TRBV12-2 counts as a pseudogene. The CDR3 is 16 amino acids. CDR3 in amino acids: CASRSSGEGARWPQHF. The DNA of the CDR3 is TGTGCAAGTCGCTCCAGTGGGGAGGGGGCGCGGTGGCCCCAGCATTTT.

The rearrangement joins TRBV18 to TRBJ1-2; a weak D match, TRBD1 (5 bases). This CDR3 is built from 15 residues. The germline gives CDR1 KGHSH, CDR2 LQKENI. The ends were cut back, 3 bases at V and 1 base at J, with 12 bases in the middle. The chain's CDR3 is CASSPLDSNNYGYTF. Here the CDR3 DNA reads TGTGCCAGCTCACCGCTTGACAGCAATAACTATGGCTACACCTTC.

The chain is built from TRBV28 and TRBJ2-7, with TRBD1 matching 7 bases. CDR1 is MDHEN and CDR2 is SYDVKM in the germline V gene. This CDR3 is 15 amino acids long. V lost 2 bases to trimming and J lost 2 bases; unmatched junction nucleotides: 6. CDR3 residues: CASSLQGQPTYEQYF. The CDR3 DNA reads as TGTGCCAGCAGTTTACAGGGACAGCCGACCTACGAGCAGTACTTC.

The J gene is TRBJ1-1, the V gene TRBV19; TRBD1 matches at 10 bases. V was pared by 7 bases and J by 0 bases, with 11 bases of the junction left unmatched. CDR3 length: 17 residues. Germline CDR1 and CDR2: LNHDA and SQIVND (reference sequence). CDR3 protein: CASNRGDRGLLNTEAFF. In nucleotides, the CDR3 is TGTGCCAGTAACAGGGGGGACAGGGGCCTCCTGAACACTGAAGCTTTCTTT.

The chain has TRBV9 and TRBJ2-3; D unresolved. The length of the CDR3 is 13 residues. Germline loops: CDR1 SGDLS, CDR2 YYNGEE. Trimming pared 2 bases from V and 1 base from J, leaving 5 bases between. CDR3 protein: CASSVQGTDTQYF. In nucleotides, the CDR3 is TGTGCCAGCAGCGTCCAGGGCACAGATACGCAGTATTTT.

This clone was counted a single time. The chain recombines TRBV27 with TRBJ2-1; either TRBD1 or TRBD2 may fit D (5 bases each). CDR1 is MNHEY, CDR2 SMNVEV, per germline (reference sequence). Trimming left V 3 bases short and J 9 bases short, with 15 bases between. The CDR3 is 14 residues long. CDR3 sequence reads: CASSLRGGRGEQFF. As DNA, the CDR3 is TGTGCCAGCAGTTTGAGGGGCGGAAGGGGTGAGCAGTTCTTC.

The chain has TRBV4-3 and TRBJ1-2, with unresolved D. The CDR3 loop spans 13 amino acids. Trimming left V 4 bases short and J 8 bases short, with 14 bases between. The V gene's germline CDR1 is LGHNA and CDR2 YSLEER. DNA of the CDR3: TGCGCCAGCAGCCTTTTGTCCCGGCGCGGCTACACCTTC. Translating gives CASSLLSRRGYTF.

This rearrangement joins TRBV14 to TRBJ2-2; D is unclear. The CDR3 spans 16 residues. Germline values: CDR1 SGHDN, CDR2 FVKESK. V lost 1 base and J 6 bases, leaving 15 bases between the germline ends. CDR3 protein: CASSQVRVRAPGELFF. DNA of the CDR3: TGTGCCAGCAGCCAAGTGAGAGTCCGGGCACCCGGGGAGCTGTTTTTT. Full variable domain (rest looked up from reference TRBV14 and TRBJ2-2): EAGVTQFPSHSVIEKGQTVTLRCDPISGHDNLYWYRRVMGKEIKFLLHFVKESKQDESGMPNNRFLAERTGGTYSTLKVQPAELEDSGVYFCASSQVRVRAPGELFFGEGSRLTVL.

The chain is built from TRBV19 and TRBJ1-6; TRBD1 might be the D (5 bases). The CDR3 loop spans 14 amino acids. V was shortened by 5 bases and J by 7 bases, with 12 bases between the two germline ends. Germline loops: CDR1 LNHDA, CDR2 SQIVND (reference sequence). DNA of the CDR3: TGTGCCAGTAGTGCCCAGGGAGGAAATTCACCCCTCCACTTT. Amino acid sequence: CASSAQGGNSPLHF.

The rearrangement uses TRBV15 and TRBJ2-7; 7 bases line up with TRBD1. The CDR3 loop spans 14 amino acids. Germline lookup yields CDR1 LNHNV and CDR2 YYDKDF (reference sequence). J gave up 5 bases and V 3 bases, and 7 bases lay outside the gene matches. The CDR3 DNA is TGTGCCACCAGCAGGGGAACACAGGGGAACGAGCAGTACTTC. Translation: CATSRGTQGNEQYF.

Only a few counts were recorded for this clone. This chain joins TRBV7-9 and TRBJ1-1, with D uncertain. This CDR3 spans 13 amino acids. V was shortened by 2 bases and J by 5 bases, with 9 bases between the two germline ends. Germline V lookup: CDR1 SEHNR, CDR2 FQNEAQ (reference sequence). The CDR3 is CASSLSGETEAFF. The CDR3, as DNA: TGTGCCAGCAGCTTATCAGGTGAAACTGAAGCTTTCTTT.

The chain links TRBV7-9 to TRBJ2-3; 14 nucleotides line up with TRBD2. The CDR3 is 16 residues long. Trimming cost V 4 bases and J 6 bases; bases outside gene matches: 6. Germline CDR1 is SEHNR and CDR2 is FQNEAQ (reference sequence). This CDR3 is CASSSGLAGVADTQYF. In DNA, the CDR3 is TGTGCCAGCAGCTCGGGACTAGCGGGAGTTGCGGATACGCAGTATTTT.

The DNA for the CDR3 is TGTGCCAGCAGCGCATCTAGCGGAAGCTACAATGAGCAGTTCTTC. This encodes CASSASSGSYNEQFF. This chain links TRBV5-4 with TRBJ2-1, with TRBD2 matching over 7 bases. CDR3 length: 15 amino acids. With 4 bases clipped from V and 3 bases from J, the junction kept 7 bases outside the gene matches. Germline values: CDR1 SGHNT, CDR2 YYREEE (reference sequence).

The CDR3 DNA follows: TGTGCCAGCAGCCGGCAGGGACCCTCTGGAAACACCATATATTTT. Encoded protein: CASSRQGPSGNTIYF. The rearrangement links TRBV7-9 to TRBJ1-3; possibly TRBD1 for D (5 bases). CDR1 and CDR2 (germline): SEHNR, FQNEAQ (reference sequence). Trimming shortened V by 5 bases and J by 0 bases, and 11 bases separated the two germline ends. This CDR3 is 15 amino acids long.

The genes are TRBV5-5 and TRBJ2-7; 7 positions match TRBD1. J was trimmed by 1 base and V by 0 bases; bases with no gene match: 4. The CDR3 length is 15 residues. Germline lookup yields CDR1 SGHKS and CDR2 YYEKEE (reference sequence). The CDR3 DNA sequence: TGTGCCAGCAGCTTGGCGCCGGGACAGTCCTACGAGCAGTACTTC. It translates to CASSLAPGQSYEQYF.

V gene TRBV19 combines with J gene TRBJ1-4, with 11 bases that match TRBD1. The V gene end was trimmed by 6 bases and the J gene end by 5 bases; junction bases not matched to a gene: 5. Germline assignment: CDR1 LNHDA and CDR2 SQIVND (reference sequence). The CDR3 runs to 15 residues. CDR3 amino acids: CASSRGQGANEKLFF. In DNA form, the CDR3 reads TGTGCCAGTAGCCGCGGACAGGGGGCGAATGAAAAACTGTTTTTT. Looking up the rest from reference TRBV19 and TRBJ1-4 gives the full variable domain: DGGITQSPKYLFRKEGQNVTLSCEQNLNHDAMYWYRQDPGQGLRLIYYSQIVNDFQKGDIAEGYSVSREKKESFPLTVTSAQKNPTAFYLCASSRGQGANEKLFFGSGTQLSVL.

CDR3 residues: CASSKQGAAKNIQYF. The CDR3 DNA reads TGTGCCAGCAGCAAACAGGGGGCTGCCAAAAACATTCAGTACTTC. The chain links TRBV5-4 to TRBJ2-4, with 9 bases lining up with TRBD1. The germline CDR1 and CDR2 sequences are SGHNT and YYREEE (reference sequence). The CDR3 extends over 15 amino acids. After removal of 4 bases from V and 1 base from J, the junction contained 3 bases not matched to a gene.

V usage is TRBV19 and J usage is TRBJ1-2; D is unresolved. CDR1 and CDR2 (germline): LNHDA, SQIVND (reference sequence). The CDR3 has 16 amino acids. V was shortened by 6 bases and J by 2 bases, with 19 bases between the two germline ends. The CDR3 reads CASRAGRGQANYGYTF. CDR3 DNA: TGTGCCAGTAGGGCCGGGCGTGGGCAGGCAAACTATGGCTACACCTTC.

The chain uses TRBV15 and TRBJ2-5; TRBD2 might be the D (6 bases). The end of the DNA fits TRBJ2-7 better, so the J call may be wrong. CDR1 and CDR2 (germline): LNHNV, YYDKDF (reference sequence). The CDR3 length is 16 residues. The CDR3 is CATSRDDTGESYEQYF. The CDR3 DNA reads TGTGCCACCAGCAGAGATGATACGGGAGAATCCTACGAGCAGTACTTC.

J is TRBJ2-1 and V is TRBV10-3; D is unclear. The CDR3 is 14 amino acids. Trimming took off 6 bases at V and 4 bases at J, with 13 bases between the two ends. The germline V gene has CDR1 ENHRY and CDR2 SYGVKD. For the CDR3, the DNA is TGTGCCATCAGAGAGCCGGGCCGATACAATGAGCAGTTCTTC. It encodes CAIREPGRYNEQFF.